This paragraph reports one T cell receptor (beta chain). The source of the sample is a study of T-cell reconstitution after alpha-beta-depleted transplantation in children. TCRbeta library construction was performed incorporating unique molecular identifiers. Each CDR3 protein is one row after TCRdb ran MiXCR on the PCR reads. The sample lists over 550,000 distinct CDR3 sequences, roughly a tenth seen once, with about 4.3% in the top ten. The sample was PBMCs from the stem cell graft donor, taken from the stem cell graft. The TCR sequence derives from a human donor who donated a stem cell graft to a child with acute myeloid leukemia.

The chain's CDR3 is CASSQDRGDSPLHF. In nucleotides, the CDR3 is TGTGCCAGCAGCCAAGACAGGGGGGATTCACCCCTCCACTTT. The rearrangement uses TRBV4-2 and TRBJ1-6; TRBD1 matches at 7 bases. This CDR3 has 14 amino acids. V lost 0 bases, J lost 8 bases, and 1 base stayed unmatched. Germline values: CDR1 LGHNA, CDR2 YNFKEQ.